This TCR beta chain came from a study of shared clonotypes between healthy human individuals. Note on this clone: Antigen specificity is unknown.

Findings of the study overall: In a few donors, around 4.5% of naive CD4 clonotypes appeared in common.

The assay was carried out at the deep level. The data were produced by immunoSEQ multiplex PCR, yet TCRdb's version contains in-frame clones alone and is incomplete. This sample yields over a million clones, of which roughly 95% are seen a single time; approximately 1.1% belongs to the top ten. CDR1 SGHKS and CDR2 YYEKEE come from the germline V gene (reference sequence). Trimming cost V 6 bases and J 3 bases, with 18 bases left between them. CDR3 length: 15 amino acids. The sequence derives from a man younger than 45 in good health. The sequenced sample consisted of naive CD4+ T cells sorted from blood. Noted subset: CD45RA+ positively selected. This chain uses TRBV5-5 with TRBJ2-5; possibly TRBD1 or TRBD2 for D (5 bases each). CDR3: CASIPLGDQKETQYF. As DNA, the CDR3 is TGTGCCAGCATCCCCCTGGGGGACCAAAAAGAGACCCAGTACTTC.